The T cell receptor (beta chain) described here comes from a study of blood T cell repertoires in COVID-19. Study as a whole: Specimens from acute and convalescent COVID-19 originated in the United States, Italy and Spain. T cells, B-cell-depleted T cells, or PBMCs provided the cDNA or gDNA that served as material.

Original handling: Estimated nucleated cell counts came from reference gene primer amplification. The protocol was immunoSEQ multiplex PCR, while the TCRdb copy is restricted to in-frame clones and leaves out a portion. V, J and clone size reflect that table, while D and trimming were determined from the DNA. The repertoire consists of tens of thousands of clones, with 80% to 90% occurring once and the leading ten covering roughly 24%. Germline loops: CDR1 SGHDN, CDR2 FVKESK. The CDR3 consists of 19 residues. V lost 5 bases to trimming and J lost 0 bases; unmatched junction nucleotides: 17. The material sequenced was peripheral blood. The clonotype originates from a woman aged 80 or over with active or convalescent COVID-19. This chain joins TRBV14 and TRBJ1-1; 8 bases are a match to TRBD1. CDR3 bases: TGTGCCAGCAGCAAGGACAGGGAGGGGCTGGGATCCATGAACACTGAAGCTTTCTTT. Encoded protein: CASSKDREGLGSMNTEAFF.